Sequencing of this T cell receptor (beta chain) was carried out in a study of OX40 agonist ivuxolimab in advanced cancers. Looking at the study overall: Ivuxolimab was a fully human IgG2 agonistic monoclonal antibody targeting the costimulatory receptor OX40 (CD134). Prior anti-PD-1, anti-PD-L1 or anti-CTLA-4 therapy was permitted, and checkpoint inhibitors had been received by under 50% of dose-escalation patients. Partial responses occurred in three dose-escalation patients, of whom one had hepatocellular carcinoma and two had cutaneous melanoma. Peripheral TCRbeta sequencing aimed to test whether ivuxolimab altered TCR sequence diversity and caused clonal T-cell expansion. The paper covers the monotherapy dose-escalation part of the phase I ivuxolimab trial, which included N ≈ 50 patients. Of the approximately 53 patients in dose escalation, 19 had hepatocellular carcinoma, some 15 had melanoma, 9 had renal cell carcinoma and 9 had head and neck cancer. The dose-escalation cohort was around 83% male with a mean age of approximately 60 years, ranging from roughly 23 to 90. Intravenous ivuxolimab was administered to patients every 2 weeks at six dose levels: 0.01, 0.1, 0.3, 1.5, 3 and 10 mg/kg.

For sequencing of the TCRbeta CDR3 region, genomic DNA was extracted from the sorted cells. The immunoSEQ Assay was used for sequencing of TCRbeta CDR3 regions. Not all clones reach the TCRdb copy of this immuneACCESS table, which keeps in-frame sequences only. Checked studies attribute under half of the gap to unresolved V genes and leave the rest unexplained. The sample table lists about 48,000 clones, around 90% of them with a count of one. About 45% of the sample is taken by the ten largest. Patients with a history of autoimmune disease or receiving systemic immunosuppression were excluded from the trial. In every dose cohort, peripheral blood was drawn for TCR sequencing at baseline, cycle 4 day 1, and cycle 7 day 1. The samples were taken from a phase I, first-in-human, multicenter, open-label dose-escalation trial of ivuxolimab. The trial enrolled adults with locally advanced or metastatic head and neck squamous cell, hepatocellular, melanoma or renal cell carcinoma. CD4+ and CD8+ T cells were sorted separately from peripheral blood before TCR sequencing.

As to this clone: The antigen it recognizes is unknown. Base quality data are lacking; no much larger clone is found one base away.

The research as a whole found: In the 0.1-3.0 mg/kg groups, partial responders were among the patients with the lowest normalized peripheral clonal expansion, particularly in CD8+ T cells. Antigen specificity was not determined for the clonally expanded peripheral T cells. Clonal expansion of both CD4+ and CD8+ blood T cells was observed from baseline to week 6 at doses 0.1 to 3.0 mg/kg. After ivuxolimab, CD8+ T cells had more expanded clones than CD4+ T cells on average. Low levels of normalized T-cell clonal expansion were also shown by some nonresponding patients.

V is reduced by 7 bases and J by 4 bases, leaving a spacing of 17 bases between them. Taken from cysteine to phenylalanine, the CDR3 has 15 residues. The kept DNA is CDR3 alone, 45 bases in frame from the first base. According to the germline V gene, CDR1 reads SNHLY and CDR2 reads FYNNEI. Specimen: CD4+ or CD8+ T cells sorted from blood, collected in a trial of the OX40 agonist ivuxolimab. The sequence links TRBV2 to TRBJ2-1; the D region may be TRBD1 or TRBD2, each matching 5 bases equally. The clonotype was recovered from an adult with an advanced solid tumor such as melanoma, head and neck, liver or kidney cancer. The CDR3 has the sequence CASIPPGPLYNEQFF. The DNA sequence is TGTGCCAGCATTCCTCCGGGACCTCTGTACAATGAGCAGTTCTTC.